Shown below are 17 T cell receptor beta chains from a single sample sequenced in a study of T cell repertoires in cytomegalovirus infection. Each CDR3 protein gets one entry after TCRdb re-called the reads with MiXCR. The sample gives 120,000 to 150,000 distinct CDR3 sequences, 5.5% to 7% of which show up once; approximately 19% is in the top ten. Sequencing was performed on PBMCs. The origin of the receptors is a human donor in good health (CMV status not recorded). Some clones in this sample may be carry-over from other donors' samples.

This clonotype occurred many times. The chain recombines TRBV19 with TRBJ2-5, with TRBD2 identical over 12 bases. Trimming removed 5 bases from V and 2 bases from J; junction bases left unmatched: 12. The CDR3 is 18 amino acids. Germline CDR1 reads LNHDA; CDR2 reads SQIVND (reference sequence). The CDR3 here is CASSSRLAGAAPQETQYF. In DNA, the CDR3 is TGTGCCAGTAGTTCCCGACTAGCGGGGGCCGCACCACAAGAGACCCAGTACTTC.

This clonotype was recorded many times. The V call is TRBV19, the J call TRBJ2-6; TRBD1 aligns across 9 bases. The germline V gene has CDR1 LNHDA and CDR2 SQIVND (reference sequence). V lost 6 bases, J lost 0 bases, and 6 bases stayed unmatched. This CDR3 has 17 residues. The CDR3 is CASRTGTGFSGANVLTF. The DNA of the CDR3 is TGTGCCAGTAGGACCGGGACAGGGTTCTCTGGGGCCAACGTCCTGACTTTC.

This clonotype was recorded at least ten times. The chain uses TRBV20-1 and TRBJ2-3; 9 nucleotides align to TRBD2. V was clipped by 5 bases and J by 5 bases; unmatched bases: 5. CDR3 length equals 13 residues. The germline V gene encodes CDR1 DFQATT and CDR2 SNEGSKA (reference sequence). CDR3 nucleotide sequence: TGCAGTGCTCGTAGCGGGGGAAGAGATACGCAGTATTTT. The encoded protein is CSARSGGRDTQYF.

The CDR3 sequence is CASMDAGLVPYEQYF. CDR3 sequence (DNA): TGTGCCAGCATGGATGCGGGACTTGTGCCCTACGAGCAGTACTTC. The rearrangement joins TRBV27 to TRBJ2-7; D is perhaps TRBD2 (6 bases). CDR3 length equals 15 residues. V was pared by 7 bases and J by 2 bases, with 18 bases between. Germline CDR1 MNHEY, CDR2 SMNVEV (reference sequence).

The rearrangement joins TRBV9 to TRBJ2-3; D gene unclear. Per the germline V gene, CDR1 is SGDLS and CDR2 is YYNGEE. The CDR3 extends over 14 amino acids. The V gene lost 0 bases and the J gene lost 0 bases, with 5 bases spanning the gap. The CDR3 bases are TGTGCCAGCAGCGTAGTAGTTAGCACAGATACGCAGTATTTT. This translates into CASSVVVSTDTQYF.

In this sample, this clonotype turned up a few times. The chain carries TRBV7-6 and TRBJ2-7; D unresolved. Trimming shortened V by 5 bases and J by 3 bases, and 23 bases separated the two germline ends. Germline CDR1 and CDR2: SGHVS and FNYEAQ. This CDR3 spans 17 amino acids. CDR3 sequence: CASSPPDIPLGYYEQYF. The CDR3 nucleotides read TGTGCCAGCAGCCCACCCGACATTCCTTTGGGCTACTACGAGCAGTACTTC.

CDR3 DNA: TGTGCCAGCAGCTTTCACCTAAAGGCGCAGTATTTT. Amino acids: CASSFHLKAQYF. The V gene is TRBV11-2, the J gene TRBJ2-3; D gene unclear. The CDR3 contains 12 residues. V was pared by 3 bases and J by 10 bases, with 11 bases between. Germline CDR1 and CDR2: SGHAT and FQNNGV.

About this clonotype: This could be a read error, since a much larger clone is one nucleotide away. The chain is built from TRBV28 and TRBJ2-1; TRBD2 matches 7 bases. Germline values: CDR1 MDHEN, CDR2 SYDVKM. There are 14 residues in the CDR3. CDR3 residues: CASSPRGGWDEQLF. CDR3 coding DNA: TGTGCCAGCAGTCCCCGGGGAGGGTGGGATGAGCAGTTATTC. Full variable domain (remainder filled in from reference TRBV28 and TRBJ2-1): DVKVTQSSRYLVKRTGEKVFLECVQDMDHENMFWYRQDPGLGLRLIYFSYDVKMKEKGDIPEGYSVSREKKERFSLILESASTNQTSMYLCASSPRGGWDEQLFGPGTRLTVL.

This clonotype was observed at least ten times. This rearrangement joins TRBV27 to TRBJ1-1; no reliable D call. V was shortened by 0 bases and J by 2 bases, with 10 bases between the two germline ends. The CDR3 spans 15 residues. CDR1 MNHEY and CDR2 SMNVEV come from the germline V gene (reference sequence). CDR3 coding DNA: TGTGCCAGCAGTTTATCGTCCCGGGTTAACACTGAAGCTTTCTTT. It codes for CASSLSSRVNTEAFF.

This clonotype was detected a few times. V usage is TRBV5-1 and J usage is TRBJ2-1, with TRBD1 identical over 10 bases. CDR1 is SGHRS and CDR2 is YFSETQ in the germline V gene. The J segment lost 6 bases and the V segment lost 5 bases, leaving 11 bases of the junction unmatched. The CDR3 is 16 residues long. The CDR3 region is CASRIVGGTGANEQFF. In DNA, the CDR3 is TGCGCCAGCAGGATCGTCGGGGGGACAGGGGCCAATGAGCAGTTCTTC.

CDR3 sequence reads: CASSLTQGGTEAFF. CDR3 nucleotides: TGCGCCAGCAGCTTGACCCAGGGAGGCACTGAAGCTTTCTTT. This chain uses TRBV5-1 with TRBJ1-1; a possible D gene is TRBD1 (5 bases). CDR3 length: 14 amino acids. V lost 1 base and J lost 4, with 11 bases in between. Germline-derived CDR1 and CDR2 are SGHRS and YFSETQ.

This clonotype was detected many times. The rearrangement joins TRBV6-1 to TRBJ2-7, with a weak D call TRBD1 (5 bases). This CDR3 comprises 14 residues. Trimming took off 2 bases at V and 0 bases at J, with 8 bases between the two ends. Germline lookup yields CDR1 MNHNS and CDR2 SASEGT. CDR3 nucleotides: TGTGCCAGCAGTGAACAGGGTATCTCCTACGAGCAGTACTTC. Amino acids: CASSEQGISYEQYF.

Many counts were recorded for this clonotype. This chain uses TRBV6-1 with TRBJ2-4; D gene ambiguous. CDR3 length: 16 amino acids. Germline CDR1 and CDR2: MNHNS and SASEGT. V lost 4 bases to trimming and J lost 0 bases, with 13 bases between them. In DNA, the CDR3 is TGTGCCAGCAGTGGCTGGTTCCAAGGAGCCAAAAACATTCAGTACTTC. This gives the protein CASSGWFQGAKNIQYF.

This clonotype was picked up many times. The chain couples TRBV7-6 to TRBJ2-5; TRBD2 is a possible D gene (6 bases). The CDR3 is made up of 16 amino acids. The V end lost 1 base, the J end lost 4 bases, and 16 bases lay between the germline ends. Germline V lookup: CDR1 SGHVS, CDR2 FNYEAQ. The CDR3 reads CASSLVAGLSGETQYF. In DNA form, the CDR3 reads TGTGCCAGCAGCTTAGTGGCGGGGTTAAGTGGAGAGACCCAGTACTTC.

CDR3 amino acids: CASSVGGGQETQYF. In DNA, the CDR3 is TGTGCCAGCAGCGTTGGCGGGGGACAAGAGACCCAGTACTTC. The chain is built from TRBV9 and TRBJ2-5; the match to TRBD2 covers 7 bases. This CDR3 is 14 amino acids long. J lost 2 bases, V lost 2 bases, and 3 bases had no gene match. The V gene's germline CDR1 is SGDLS and CDR2 YYNGEE.

This clonotype was counted at least ten times. The V gene is TRBV13, the J gene TRBJ2-2, with TRBD1 matching over 7 bases. The CDR3 length is 17 residues. Germline CDR1 PRHDT, CDR2 FYEKMQ (reference sequence). Trimming at V came to 1 base and at J to 0 bases, leaving 5 bases not matched to a gene. The CDR3 DNA sequence: TGTGCCAGCAGCTTAGAGGGGGACAGCCCGAACACCGGGGAGCTGTTTTTT. The encoded protein is CASSLEGDSPNTGELFF. The whole variable domain, remainder taken from reference TRBV13 and TRBJ2-2, is AAGVIQSPRHLIKEKRETATLKCYPIPRHDTVYWYQQGPGQDPQFLISFYEKMQSDKGSIPDRFSAQQFSDYHSELNMSSLELGDSALYFCASSLEGDSPNTGELFFGEGSRLTVL.

The chain employs TRBV20-1 and TRBJ2-2; unclear D gene. V lost 0 bases and J 0 bases, leaving 5 bases between the germline ends. This CDR3 spans 14 amino acids. Germline CDR1 reads DFQATT; CDR2 reads SNEGSKA (reference sequence). CDR3 sequence reads: CSARDSTNTGELFF. In DNA, the CDR3 is TGCAGTGCTAGAGACAGCACGAACACCGGGGAGCTGTTTTTT.